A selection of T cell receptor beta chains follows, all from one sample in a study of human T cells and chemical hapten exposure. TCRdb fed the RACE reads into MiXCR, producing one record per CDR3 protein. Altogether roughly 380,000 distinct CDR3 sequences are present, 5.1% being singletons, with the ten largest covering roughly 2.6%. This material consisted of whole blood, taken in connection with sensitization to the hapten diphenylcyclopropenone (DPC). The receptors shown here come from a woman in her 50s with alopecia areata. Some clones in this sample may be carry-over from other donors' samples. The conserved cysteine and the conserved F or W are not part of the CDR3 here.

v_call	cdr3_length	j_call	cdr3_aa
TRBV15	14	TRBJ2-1	ATSRGRGQGDNEQF
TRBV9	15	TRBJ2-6	ASSSPLRGSGANVLT
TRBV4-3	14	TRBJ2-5	ASSQSLGGRGETQY
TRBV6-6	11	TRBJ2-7	ASSLDRDRAQY
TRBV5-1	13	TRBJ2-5	ASSPGEASQETQY
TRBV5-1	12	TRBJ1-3	ASSTGGRRNTIY
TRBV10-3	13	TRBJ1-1	AISPGQGVGGEAF
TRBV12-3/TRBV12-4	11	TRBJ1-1	ASRGGTAGEAF
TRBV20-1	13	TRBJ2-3	SAGMGREGRDTQY
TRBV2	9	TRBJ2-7	ARGQGYEQY
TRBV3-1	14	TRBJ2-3	ASSPEERGRTDTQY
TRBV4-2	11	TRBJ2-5	ASSREGGATQY
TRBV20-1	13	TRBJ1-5	SATTGDRSNQPQH
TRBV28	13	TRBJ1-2	ASRSTGETIYGYT